This T cell receptor (beta chain) originates from a study of molecular identifiers for immune sequencing clone quantification. In the study overall: Split five ways in replicates, RNA from approximately 20,000 or 98,000 naive CD8 cells had four portions sequenced.

Study observations and caveats: Spiked Jurkat TCR RNA equivalent to one cell was reportedly detectable in one million naive cells. Clonotypes surpassing 20 RNA copies contained over 98% of effector molecules, versus under 1% in naive cells.

Previously published methods and listed TCR primers were used for the bulk TCR libraries. MiXCR, run by TCRdb on the PCR reads, gives a single entry per CDR3 protein. The sample has 490,000 or so distinct CDR3 sequences, 20% to 25% seen once. With respect to this clonotype: Antigen: not known.

V was trimmed by 3 bases and J by 10 bases, leaving 16 bases between them. The V gene's germline CDR1 is SEHNR and CDR2 FQNEAQ (reference sequence). This CDR3 has 14 residues. The sequenced sample was naive CD8+ T cells from blood, with Jurkat cell RNA spiked in. Subset of the sample: FACS-sorted CD8+CD4-CCR7+CD45RA+ naive T cells. The receptor was derived from a human donor in good health. Some libraries in this study had Jurkat cell RNA spiked in. The rearrangement links TRBV7-9 to TRBJ2-1; tentative D call: TRBD1 (6 bases). As DNA, the CDR3 is TGTGCCAGCAGCTTTGGACGTGCCAGGGGAGAGCAGTTCTTC. This encodes CASSFGRARGEQFF.